This T cell receptor beta chain is drawn from a study of beta chain features in type 1 diabetes. On average, the one heparinised blood draw given by each donor was 90 to 150 mL. Study-wide results and limits: Patients' naive, central memory and Treg TCRB repertoires seemed closer to one another than those of healthy donors. Whether TCRB rearrangement is influenced by HLA type went unresolved here. Within each of all four CD4+ subsets, Type 1 diabetes patients had TCRB CDR3s that were moderately but significantly shorter. Fewer junction insertions and more nucleotide deletions appeared in type 1 diabetes patients.

Comment on this clone: Its antigen is undetermined.

Expressed TCRB transcripts were sequenced, since all the RNA that had been isolated was reverse transcribed. Sequenced by immunoSEQ multiplex PCR; TCRdb stores in-frame clones only, minus some. Of fewer than 300,000 clones in the sample, 11% were seen once. The sequence derives from a man younger than 45 with type 1 diabetes. The source material was naive CD4+ T cells from blood.

DNA for the CDR3: TGTGCCAGCAGCTTAGGACAGCTCGCCGGGACCCAGTACTTC. Amino acids: CASSLGQLAGTQYF. The rearrangement links TRBV11-2 to TRBJ2-5; D might be TRBD1 (5 bases). This CDR3 spans 14 amino acids. Germline V gives CDR1 SGHAT, CDR2 FQNNGV. The germline V and J ends were trimmed by 1 base and 7 bases, with 13 bases remaining between them.